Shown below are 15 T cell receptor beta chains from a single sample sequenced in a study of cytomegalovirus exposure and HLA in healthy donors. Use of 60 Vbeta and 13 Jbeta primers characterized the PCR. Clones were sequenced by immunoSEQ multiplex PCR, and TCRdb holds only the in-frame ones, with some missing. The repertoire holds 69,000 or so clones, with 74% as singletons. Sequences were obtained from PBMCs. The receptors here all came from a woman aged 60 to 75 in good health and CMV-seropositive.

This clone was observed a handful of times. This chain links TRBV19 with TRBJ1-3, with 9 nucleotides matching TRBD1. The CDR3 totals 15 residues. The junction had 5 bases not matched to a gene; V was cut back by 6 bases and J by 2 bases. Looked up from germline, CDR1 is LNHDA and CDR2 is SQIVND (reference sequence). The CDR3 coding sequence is TGTGCCAGTAGGGGCGGGACAGGGCCTGGAAACACCATATATTTT. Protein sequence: CASRGGTGPGNTIYF.

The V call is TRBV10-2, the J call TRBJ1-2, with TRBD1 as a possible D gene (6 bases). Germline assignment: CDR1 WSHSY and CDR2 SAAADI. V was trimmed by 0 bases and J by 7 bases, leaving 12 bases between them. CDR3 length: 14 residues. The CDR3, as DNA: TGCGCCAGCAGTGAGTCGATAGCAGGGGCTGGCTACACCTTC. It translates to CASSESIAGAGYTF.

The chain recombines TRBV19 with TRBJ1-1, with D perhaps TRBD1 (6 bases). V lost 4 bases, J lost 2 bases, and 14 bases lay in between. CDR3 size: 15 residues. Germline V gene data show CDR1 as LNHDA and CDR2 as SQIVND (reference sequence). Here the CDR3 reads CASSTGGRANTEAFF. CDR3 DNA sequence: TGTGCCAGTAGTACGGGGGGCCGAGCAAACACTGAAGCTTTCTTT.

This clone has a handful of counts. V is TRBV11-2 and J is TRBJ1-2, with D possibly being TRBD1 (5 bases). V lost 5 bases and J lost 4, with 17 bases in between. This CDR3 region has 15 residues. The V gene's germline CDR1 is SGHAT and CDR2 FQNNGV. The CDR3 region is CASSPGGTAGYGYTF. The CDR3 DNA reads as TGTGCCAGCAGCCCAGGCGGGACGGCGGGCTATGGCTACACCTTC.

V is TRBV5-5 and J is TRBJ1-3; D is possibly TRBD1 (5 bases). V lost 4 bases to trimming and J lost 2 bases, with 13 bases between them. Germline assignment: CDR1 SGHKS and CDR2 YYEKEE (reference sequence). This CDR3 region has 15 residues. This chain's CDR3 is CASSPTGRPGNTIYF. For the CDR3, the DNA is TGTGCCAGCAGCCCTACAGGCAGACCTGGAAACACCATATATTTT.

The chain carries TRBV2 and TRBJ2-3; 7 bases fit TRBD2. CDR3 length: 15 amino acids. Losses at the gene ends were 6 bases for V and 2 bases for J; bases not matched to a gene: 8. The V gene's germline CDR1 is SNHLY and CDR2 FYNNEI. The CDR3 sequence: CASRQTSVNTDTQYF. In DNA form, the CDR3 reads TGTGCCAGCAGACAAACTAGCGTTAACACAGATACGCAGTATTTT.

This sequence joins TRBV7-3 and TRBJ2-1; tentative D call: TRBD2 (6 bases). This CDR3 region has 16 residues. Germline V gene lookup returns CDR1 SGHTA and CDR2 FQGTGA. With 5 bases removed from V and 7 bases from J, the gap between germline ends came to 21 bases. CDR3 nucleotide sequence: TGTGCCAGCAGCGGGGGGTACGGGACTCCTTTAAATGAGCAGTTCTTC. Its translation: CASSGGYGTPLNEQFF.

The CDR3 loop reads CASTPTPSGTFNEQFF. CDR3 bases: TGTGCCAGTACCCCCACTCCTAGCGGGACTTTTAATGAGCAGTTCTTC. V gene TRBV19 combines with J gene TRBJ2-1; 9 nucleotides match TRBD2. The CDR3 runs to 16 residues. The trim removed 7 bases at V and 7 bases at J, leaving 14 bases unmatched. The germline CDR1 and CDR2 sequences are LNHDA and SQIVND (reference sequence).

The DNA for the CDR3 is TGTGCCAGCAGCCCCTCCACGGCGGGGAATAACGAGCAGTACTTC. It specifies CASSPSTAGNNEQYF. This rearrangement joins TRBV5-4 to TRBJ2-7; TRBD2 might be the D (6 bases). CDR1 and CDR2 (germline): SGHNT, YYREEE (reference sequence). CDR3 size: 15 residues. V was trimmed by 4 bases and J by 5 bases, leaving 19 bases between them. Drawing the rest from reference TRBV5-4 and TRBJ2-7, the complete variable domain is ETGVTQSPTHLIKTRGQQVTLRCSSQSGHNTVSWYQQALGQGPQFIFQYYREEENGRGNFPPRFSGLQFPNYSSELNVNALELDDSALYLCASSPSTAGNNEQYFGPGTRLTVT.

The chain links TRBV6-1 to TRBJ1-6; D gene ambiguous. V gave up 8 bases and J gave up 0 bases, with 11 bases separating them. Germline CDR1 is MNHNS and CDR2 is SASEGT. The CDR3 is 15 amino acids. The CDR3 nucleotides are TGTGCCAGCGGAGATCTCAGCTCCTATAATTCACCCCTCCACTTT. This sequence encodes CASGDLSSYNSPLHF.

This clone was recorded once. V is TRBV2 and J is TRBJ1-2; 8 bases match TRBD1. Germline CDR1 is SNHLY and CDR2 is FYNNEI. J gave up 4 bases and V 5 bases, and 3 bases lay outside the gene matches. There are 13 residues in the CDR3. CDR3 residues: CASSPGTGYGYTF. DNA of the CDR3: TGTGCCAGCAGTCCCGGGACAGGCTATGGCTACACCTTC.

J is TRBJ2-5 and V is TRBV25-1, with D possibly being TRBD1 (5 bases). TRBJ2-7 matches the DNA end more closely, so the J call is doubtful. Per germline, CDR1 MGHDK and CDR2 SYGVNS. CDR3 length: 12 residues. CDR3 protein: CASGPQGYEQYF. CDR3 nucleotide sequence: TGTGCCAGCGGCCCCCAGGGTTACGAGCAGTACTTC.

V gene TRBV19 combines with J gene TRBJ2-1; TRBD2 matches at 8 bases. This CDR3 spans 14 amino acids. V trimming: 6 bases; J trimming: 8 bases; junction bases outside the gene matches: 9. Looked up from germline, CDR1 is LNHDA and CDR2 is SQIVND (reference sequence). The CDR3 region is CASSGRVSNHEQFF. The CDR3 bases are TGTGCCAGTAGCGGGAGGGTATCGAACCATGAGCAGTTCTTC.

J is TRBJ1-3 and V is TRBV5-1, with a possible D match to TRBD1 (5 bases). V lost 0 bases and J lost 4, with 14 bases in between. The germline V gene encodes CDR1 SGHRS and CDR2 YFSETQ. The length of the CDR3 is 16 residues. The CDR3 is CASSLAPGRGGNTIYF. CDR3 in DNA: TGCGCCAGCAGCTTGGCCCCAGGGCGGGGAGGAAACACCATATATTTT.

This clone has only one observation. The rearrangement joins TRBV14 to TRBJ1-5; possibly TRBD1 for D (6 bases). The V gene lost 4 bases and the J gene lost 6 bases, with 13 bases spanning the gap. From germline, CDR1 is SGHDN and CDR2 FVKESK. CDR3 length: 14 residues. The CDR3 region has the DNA TGTGCCAGCAGCCTTGGACAGTCTCCTCAGCCCCAGCATTTT. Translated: CASSLGQSPQPQHF. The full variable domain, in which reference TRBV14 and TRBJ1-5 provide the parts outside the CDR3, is EAGVTQFPSHSVIEKGQTVTLRCDPISGHDNLYWYRRVMGKEIKFLLHFVKESKQDESGMPNNRFLAERTGGTYSTLKVQPAELEDSGVYFCASSLGQSPQPQHFGDGTRLSIL.